The clone carrying this T cell receptor (beta chain) appeared once. The germline V gene has CDR1 SGHDT and CDR2 YYEEEE. The CDR3 loop spans 14 amino acids. After removal of 5 bases from V and 1 base from J, the junction contained 4 bases not matched to a gene. The data originate from a study of shared clonotypes between healthy human individuals. Measured with immunoSEQ multiplex PCR; TCRdb has only the in-frame clones, and not every one. The table lists about 2.4 million clones, over 85% of them singletons. Into CD45RA+ naive and CD45RA-negative memory subsets, the CD4+ cells were split. The sample comprised naive CD4+ T cells sorted from blood. Sample subset: CD45RA+ positively selected. The chain has TRBV5-6 and TRBJ1-2, with 8 bases aligning to TRBD1. This clonotype was sampled from a man aged 18 to 30 in good health. The CDR3 coding sequence is TGTGCCAGCAGAACTACAGGGGGTAACTATGGCTACACCTTC. This sequence encodes CASRTTGGNYGYTF.